This is a list of T cell receptor beta chains from one sample in a study of cytomegalovirus exposure and HLA in healthy donors. The protocol was immunoSEQ multiplex PCR, while the TCRdb copy is restricted to in-frame clones and leaves out a portion. The table lists roughly 130,000 clones, roughly 80% of them singletons. Sequenced: PBMCs. All receptors derive from a woman aged 50 to 60 in good health and CMV-seropositive. The CDR3 runs from the conserved cysteine through the conserved F or W. Fields, in order: J gene, D gene, V gene, clone size, CDR3 DNA, CDR3 protein. The D gene is left open where the match is weak. Expanded clones get a size class; other rows say once, few or many, or leave the size out.

>TRBJ2-7|.|TRBV18|.
TGTGCCAGCTCAAGGGAGAGGTCCTACGAGCAGTACTTC
CASSRERSYEQYF
>TRBJ2-5|TRBD1|TRBV9|.
TGTGCCAGCAGCGCTCGACAGGGGAGCAGACAAGAGACCCAGTACTTC
CASSARQGSRQETQYF
>TRBJ1-1|.|TRBV11-2|.
TGTGCCAGCAGCTTACTTCAGATGAACACTGAAGCTTTCTTT
CASSLLQMNTEAFF
>TRBJ2-5|.|TRBV7-8|.
TGTGCCAGCAGCTTAGTGCGGACAGAACAAGAGACCCAGTACTTC
CASSLVRTEQETQYF
>TRBJ2-7|.|TRBV6-4|.
TGTGCCAGCAGTGACGGTATGTTTCAGGGAACCTACGAGCAGTACTTC
CASSDGMFQGTYEQYF
>TRBJ2-7|TRBD2|TRBV6-1|.
TGTGCTAGCAGCGTTAGCGGGGGGGCATCCTACGAGCAGTACTTC
CASSVSGGASYEQYF
>TRBJ1-5|.|TRBV19|.
TGTGCCAGTAGTATAGCCTACAATCAGCCCCAGCATTTT
CASSIAYNQPQHF
>TRBJ2-2|.|TRBV27|.
TGTGCCAGCAGTTTATCACGGGGTAACACCGGGGAGCTGTTTTTT
CASSLSRGNTGELFF
>TRBJ1-1|.|TRBV4-2|.
TGTGCCAGCAGCCAAGATTTCACACTGAACACTGAAGCTTTCTTT
CASSQDFTLNTEAFF
>TRBJ1-4|TRBD1|TRBV28|.
TGTGCCAGCAGGAAATCCGGGACAGCAGAAAAACTGTTTTTT
CASRKSGTAEKLFF
>TRBJ1-2|TRBD1|TRBV2|once
TGTGCCAGCAGTCTACAGGGGGTCCATGGCTACACCTTC
CASSLQGVHGYTF
>TRBJ1-2|TRBD1|TRBV7-2|.
TGTGCCAGCAGCTTAGGGGCAGGGGGACGTGTAGGCTACACCTTC
CASSLGAGGRVGYTF
>TRBJ1-1|TRBD1|TRBV5-1|.
TGCGCCAGCAGCCCGACCCTGACAGGGTTGAACACTGAAGCTTTCTTT
CASSPTLTGLNTEAFF
>TRBJ1-1|TRBD1|TRBV6-6|.
TGTGCCAGCAGTTACCTCGGGACAGGGGTGACTGAAGCTTTCTTT
CASSYLGTGVTEAFF
>TRBJ2-7|TRBD1|TRBV5-1|.
TGCGCCAGCAGCTTGGGGGGACAGGGGGTTACCGAGCAGTACTTC
CASSLGGQGVTEQYF
>TRBJ1-6|TRBD1|TRBV6-1|.
TGTGCCAGCAGCGCGACAGGGGATTCACCCCTCCACTTT
CASSATGDSPLHF
>TRBJ2-7|.|TRBV29-1|.
TGCAGCGTAGCAGGGGGGACTCAATCCTACGAGCAGTACTTC
CSVAGGTQSYEQYF
>TRBJ2-5|TRBD2|TRBV7-6|.
TGTGCCAGCAGCTTAGCACCTAGCGGGGGGACCGCAGAGACCCAGTACTTC
CASSLAPSGGTAETQYF
>TRBJ2-5|.|TRBV6-6|.
TGTGCCAGCAGTTACGCGCGGGCGGTTAAAGAGACCCAGTACTTC
CASSYARAVKETQYF
>TRBJ1-6|TRBD1|TRBV10-3|.
TGTGCCATCAGTGAGTTTCAGGGGGCGGAATCACCCCTCCACTTT
CAISEFQGAESPLHF
>TRBJ2-2|.|TRBV10-3|.
TGTGCCATCAGTGATTCTGGGGAGCTGTTTTTT
CAISDSGELFF
>TRBJ2-5|TRBD2|TRBV6-1|once
TGTGCCAGCAGCGGGGGGGCAGGGGAGACCCAGTACTTC
CASSGGAGETQYF
>TRBJ1-2|.|TRBV7-9|once
TGTGCCAGCAGCTTAGATGGCAGGGAGGCTGGCTACACCTTC
CASSLDGREAGYTF
>TRBJ2-5|.|TRBV6-1|.
TGTGCCAGCACTTTTGGGGGGGGCTCAGAGACCCAGTACTTC
CASTFGGGSETQYF
>TRBJ1-1|.|TRBV2|once
TGTGCCAGCGGCGGAACTGAAGCTTTCTTT
CASGGTEAFF
>TRBJ2-5|.|TRBV5-8|once
TGTGCCAGCAGTCCCGGGGGAGCCCAAGAGACCCAGTACTTC
CASSPGGAQETQYF
>TRBJ2-7|TRBD1|TRBV11-3|.
TGTGCCAGCAGCTTCGGACAGGATGCCTACGAGCAGTACTTC
CASSFGQDAYEQYF
>TRBJ1-1|.|TRBV7-9|.
TGTGCCAGCAGCTTATCTTTTGTTCAAGCTTTCTTT
CASSLSFVQAFF
>TRBJ2-1|.|TRBV9|.
TGTGCCAGCAGCGTAGGTCAGGGAACCTACAATGAGCAGTTCTTC
CASSVGQGTYNEQFF
>TRBJ2-1|.|TRBV5-1|.
TGCGCCAGCAGCCCGGAGGGACGGTCGGACAATGAGCAGTTCTTC
CASSPEGRSDNEQFF
>TRBJ2-5|TRBD2|TRBV4-1|once
TGCGCCAGCGGACGGACTAGCGGGTTCCAAGAGACCCAGTACTTC
CASGRTSGFQETQYF
>TRBJ2-7|TRBD2|TRBV11-2|.
TGTGCCAGCAGCTCCGCGCTAGCGGGGGTTTTCTACGAGCAGTACTTC
CASSSALAGVFYEQYF
>TRBJ1-2|.|TRBV21-1|.
TGTGCCAGCAGCAAAGTTGAGGGGGCGAAGGAGGATGGCTACACCTTC
CASSKVEGAKEDGYTF
>TRBJ2-5|.|TRBV14|.
TGTGCCAGCAGCCAAGAGCGTGAGACCCAGTACTTC
CASSQERETQYF
>TRBJ1-4|.|TRBV2|.
TGTGCCTCCAGCTTGGGGGGAGGTGAAAAACTGTTTTTT
CASSLGGGEKLFF
>TRBJ1-6|TRBD1|TRBV4-1|.
TGCGCCAGCAGCCAAGATGGGACAGGTGGGTCACCCCTCCACTTT
CASSQDGTGGSPLHF
>TRBJ2-7|.|TRBV21-1|few
TGTGCCAGCAGCAAGTATATCCAGTACTTC
CASSKYIQYF
>TRBJ1-5|.|TRBV5-4|.
TGTGCCAGCAGCCAAGCCGGGGATACTAGCAATCAGCCCCAGCATTTT
CASSQAGDTSNQPQHF
>TRBJ2-1|TRBD1|TRBV9|.
TGTGCCAGCAGCGTAGCCACCACAGGGGGCCCCTACAATGAGCAGTTCTTC
CASSVATTGGPYNEQFF
>TRBJ1-2|TRBD1|TRBV28|once
TGTGCCAGCAGCCCCGGACAGGGAGGTGGCTACACCTTC
CASSPGQGGGYTF
>TRBJ1-2|.|TRBV6-6|few
TGTGCCAGCAGTCGGGACTCTAACTATGGCTACACCTTC
CASSRDSNYGYTF
>TRBJ1-5|.|TRBV23-1|.
TGCGCCAGCAGTCGAAACCGGGACATGGGGAATAGCAATCAGCCCCAGCATTTT
CASSRNRDMGNSNQPQHF
>TRBJ1-6|.|TRBV29-1|.
TGCGGACTTTCCGCGGGGGAAAATTCACCCCTCCACTTT
CGLSAGENSPLHF
>TRBJ2-1|TRBD2|TRBV19|.
TGTGCCAGTAGTACCGGACTAGCGGGGAATGAGCAGTTCTTC
CASSTGLAGNEQFF
>TRBJ1-2|.|TRBV10-3|.
TGTGCCATCAGTGTGGGCACTAACTATGGCTACACCTTC
CAISVGTNYGYTF
>TRBJ2-1|.|TRBV6-5|.
TGTGCCAGGTCCCGTATGGCTGAGCAGTTCTTC
CARSRMAEQFF